This TCR beta chain was profiled in a study of T cell repertoires in cytomegalovirus infection. Background on the study: In public TCR beta signatures, there were indications of both CMV infection and matching HLA type.

Germline values: CDR1 SGHRS, CDR2 YFSETQ. There are 15 residues in the CDR3. Trimming removed 4 bases at V and 0 bases at J, with 14 bases between. On this clonotype itself: Its antigen remains unidentified.

Via MiXCR, TCRdb re-called the reads, giving one row per CDR3 protein. The sample lists 310,000 or so distinct CDR3 sequences, more than 20% occurring once. Study-wide points: CMV-specific HLA-C-restricted TCR beta clonotypes dominated the ex vivo response. Cumulative public TCR beta family frequency identified carriers of CMV plus the relevant HLA.

What was sequenced was PBMCs. This sequence originates from a human donor in good health (CMV status not recorded). Some clones in this sample may be carry-over from other donors' samples. The chain carries TRBV5-1 and TRBJ2-7, with a tentative D call TRBD2 (6 bases). CDR3 residues: CASSRDSPTSYEQYF. CDR3 sequence (DNA): TGCGCCAGCAGCCGGGACTCGCCGACCTCCTACGAGCAGTACTTC.